This T cell receptor beta chain was captured in a study of blood T cell repertoires in COVID-19 (dated by TCRdb to about 2020). For context, the study as a whole: Collaborator samples came from the United States, Italy and Spain and covered acute and convalescent phases of COVID-19. Where HLA class I and class II types were available, the types were taken from metadata supplied by the sample provider, not from assay-based typing. The samples were drawn from two sources: the first 160 participants of the ongoing ImmuneRACE study, and fewer than 1,500 subjects contributed by 6 global collaborators. The dataset comprised deeply sampled blood TCRbeta repertoires from subjects exposed to, actively infected with, or recovered from COVID-19. The prospective study material was composed of cDNA or gDNA derived from T cells, B-cell-depleted T cells, or PBMCs. A freely available public database, intended as a resource for researchers studying the immune response to SARS-CoV-2, is where the repertoires were released. A de-identified subject ID, COVID-19 status, age in years and sex were almost always included in the sample metadata. The research as a whole found: Clinical and demographic metadata were provided uncurated, with the amount varying by source and participant.

A single count supports this clone. Its cognate antigen has yet to be identified. Base qualities are not recorded, but no much larger clone differs from it by a single base. The immunoSEQ Assay, a bias-controlled multiplex PCR, was used to amplify TCRbeta CDR3 regions from genomic DNA. On the authors' methods: Nucleated cell counts per sample were estimated from amplification of reference gene primers within the assay. Sequence reads were collapsed and filtered to measure the absolute abundance of every unique TCRbeta CDR3 rearrangement. For each sample, productive Simpson clonality was calculated as the square root of Simpson's diversity index across productive rearrangements. TCRdb re-hosts the immuneACCESS table, in-frame sequences only. Its copies lack some clones; in the studies checked, an unresolved V gene accounts for under half of them, and the cause for the rest is not known. V, J and clone size derive from that table, while D and trimming were established from the DNA sequence. Recorded for this sample are around 150,000 clones; about 90% of them occurred a single time. Approximately 4.8% of the sample comes from the top ten.

One collaborating source in Seattle enrolled patients during active infection and followed them longitudinally through the course of disease. The collaborating institutions used their own protocols to collect whole blood in K2EDTA tubes. For TCRbeta analysis, collaborator samples were shipped as frozen whole blood, as isolated PBMCs, or as DNA extracted from either sample type. V sheds 4 bases and J sheds 0 bases, leaving 12 bases between their ends. The CDR3 contains 16 residues, cysteine and phenylalanine counted. Kept here is only the CDR3 DNA, which spans 48 bases and is read in frame from base 1. From a lookup of the germline V gene, CDR1 and CDR2 are MNHEY and SVGEGT.

This TCR came from a man aged 25-45 years with COVID-19, enrolled during active disease. The chain is made from TRBV6-2 or TRBV6-3 and TRBJ2-2; the best D guess is TRBD1, with 6 bases matching. Material for sequencing was peripheral blood. The CDR3 sequence is CASSSDRRPNTGELFF. The DNA sequence is as follows: TGTGCCAGCAGTTCCGACAGGCGCCCGAACACCGGGGAGCTGTTTTTT.